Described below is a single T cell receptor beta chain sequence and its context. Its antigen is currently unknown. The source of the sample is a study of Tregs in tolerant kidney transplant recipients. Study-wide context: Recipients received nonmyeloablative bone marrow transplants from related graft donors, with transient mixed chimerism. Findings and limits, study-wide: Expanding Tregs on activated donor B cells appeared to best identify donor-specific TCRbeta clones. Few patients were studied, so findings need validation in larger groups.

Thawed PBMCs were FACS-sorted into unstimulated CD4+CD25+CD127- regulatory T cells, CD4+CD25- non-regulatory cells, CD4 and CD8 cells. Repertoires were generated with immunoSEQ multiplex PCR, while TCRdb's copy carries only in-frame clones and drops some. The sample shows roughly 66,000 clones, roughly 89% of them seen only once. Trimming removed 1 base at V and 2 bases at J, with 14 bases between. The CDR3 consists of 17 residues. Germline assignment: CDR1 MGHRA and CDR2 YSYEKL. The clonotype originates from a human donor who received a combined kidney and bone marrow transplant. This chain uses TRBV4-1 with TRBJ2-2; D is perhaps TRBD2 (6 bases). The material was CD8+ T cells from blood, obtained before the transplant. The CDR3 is CASSQGVPGDNTGELFF. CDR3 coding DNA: TGCGCCAGCAGCCAAGGGGTACCGGGAGATAACACCGGGGAGCTGTTTTTT.